This T cell receptor (beta chain) was sequenced in a study of T-cell reconstitution after alpha-beta-depleted transplantation in children. This clonotype was counted many times. With 3 bases removed from V and 4 bases from J, the gap between germline ends came to 12 bases. The CDR3 sequence is 13 residues long. Germline-derived CDR1 and CDR2 are SQVTM and ANQGSEA. Unique molecular identifiers were incorporated during preparation of the TCRbeta library. TCRdb re-called the PCR reads with MiXCR, one entry per CDR3 protein. Of under 450,000 distinct CDR3 sequences listed, 13% are singletons. The sample was PBMCs, taken from the stem cell graft. The chain carries TRBV29-1 and TRBJ1-2, with D possibly TRBD1 on 6 matching bases. This clonotype originated in a human donor who donated a stem cell graft to a child with Fanconi anemia. The chain's CDR3 is CSVERGGPYGYTF. In DNA form, the CDR3 reads TGCAGCGTTGAGAGAGGGGGGCCCTATGGCTACACCTTC. Complete variable domain (other parts from reference TRBV29-1 and TRBJ1-2): SAVISQKPSRDICQRGTSLTIQCQVDSQVTMMFWYRQQPGQSLTLIATANQGSEATYESGFVIDKFPISRPNLTFSTLTVSNMSPEDSSIYLCSVERGGPYGYTFGSGTRLTVV.